This T cell receptor beta chain was found in a study of human T cells and chemical hapten exposure. At the level of the study: Diphenylcyclopropenone was applied weekly to patients' scalps across the approximately 25-week study.

Each CDR3 protein is one row after TCRdb ran MiXCR on the RACE reads. The sample consists of tens of thousands of distinct CDR3 sequences, about 9.6% of them appearing once. Indicated time point: pre-sensitization, week 0. Treatment in this sample: therapeutic diphenylcyclopropenone sensitization with weekly scalp DPC. Sequencing started from total RNA isolated from unfractionated whole blood. This CDR3 comprises 15 residues. V lost 6 bases, J lost 1 base, and 8 bases stayed unmatched. The germline gives CDR1 SNHLY, CDR2 FYNNEI. The sample in question was whole blood, obtained in connection with sensitization to the hapten diphenylcyclopropenone (DPC). The chain joins TRBV2 to TRBJ2-7; 8 nucleotides align to TRBD1. The sequence was collected from a woman in her twenties or thirties with alopecia areata. Some clones in this sample may be carry-over from other donors' samples. The CDR3 DNA reads TGTGCCAGCAGCCCGGGACAGGTGAGATCCTACGAGCAGTACTTC. Translating gives CASSPGQVRSYEQYF.